The 9 T cell receptor beta chains below all came from one sample that was sequenced in a study of Tregs in tolerant kidney transplant recipients. The assay was immunoSEQ multiplex PCR, and TCRdb's table has in-frame clones only and misses some. The sample comprises about 110,000 clones, 90% of which are singletons, and approximately 0.35% rests with the top ten. Sequenced material: CD4+ T cells from blood, taken before the transplant. The receptors stem from a human donor who received a combined kidney and bone marrow transplant.

The chain carries TRBV6-5 and TRBJ2-7; TRBD2 matches at 10 bases. Unmatched junction bases numbered 4, after V lost 4 bases and J lost 4 bases. CDR1 is MNHEY and CDR2 is SVGAGI in the germline V gene. This CDR3 has 14 residues. CDR3 in amino acids: CASSSVSGGYEQYF. The DNA for the CDR3 is TGTGCCAGCAGTTCGGTTAGCGGGGGGTACGAGCAGTACTTC.

This chain connects TRBV7-2 to TRBJ2-1; tentatively, D is TRBD2 (7 bases). CDR1 SGHTA and CDR2 FQGNSA come from the germline V gene. The CDR3 covers 13 residues. Trimming shortened V by 6 bases and J by 6 bases, and 12 bases separated the two germline ends. The chain's CDR3 is CASRRGGTNEQFF. CDR3 nucleotides: TGTGCCAGCAGGAGGGGGGGGACCAATGAGCAGTTCTTC.

This clone is a singleton in its sample. V gene TRBV11-3 combines with J gene TRBJ2-1, with D unclear. This CDR3 is 15 amino acids long. Trimming took 2 bases from V and 0 from J, leaving 8 bases between them. Germline V gene sequence: CDR1 SGHNT, CDR2 YENEEA. The CDR3 DNA reads as TGTGCCAGCAGCTTAAGAACAGACTCCTACAATGAGCAGTTCTTC. This translates into CASSLRTDSYNEQFF.

The chain links TRBV4-1 to TRBJ2-5, with 7 bases identical to TRBD2. The V gene end was trimmed by 2 bases and the J gene end by 1 base; junction bases not matched to a gene: 10. CDR3 length: 17 amino acids. CDR1 is MGHRA, CDR2 YSYEKL, per germline. DNA for the CDR3: TGCGCCAGCAGCCAATGGGCCGGAGCGGGGCGCCAAGAGACCCAGTACTTC. Translated: CASSQWAGAGRQETQYF.

V is TRBV5-1 and J is TRBJ2-3; 7 bases map to TRBD1. The V gene's germline CDR1 is SGHRS and CDR2 YFSETQ. V was clipped by 0 bases and J by 4 bases; unmatched bases: 11. The length of the CDR3 is 17 residues. CDR3: CASSLAARTGPPDTQYF. CDR3 DNA sequence: TGCGCCAGCAGCTTGGCAGCCCGGACAGGTCCCCCAGATACGCAGTATTTT.

The chain couples TRBV4-3 to TRBJ1-2; D is undetermined. The germline V gene encodes CDR1 LGHNA and CDR2 YSLEER. V was clipped by 0 bases and J by 2 bases, with 16 bases between them. CDR3 size: 17 residues. This chain's CDR3 is CASSQDFSGHINYGYTF. CDR3 DNA sequence: TGCGCCAGCAGCCAAGATTTTAGCGGCCATATAAACTATGGCTACACCTTC.

The chain employs TRBV15 and TRBJ2-3; the match to TRBD1 covers 7 bases. The germline V gene has CDR1 LNHNV and CDR2 YYDKDF (reference sequence). There are 15 residues in the CDR3. J was trimmed by 4 bases and V by 3 bases; bases with no gene match: 7. The DNA for the CDR3 is TGTGCCACCAGCAGCCTCCGGGACAGCTCAGATACGCAGTATTTT. This sequence encodes CATSSLRDSSDTQYF.

This chain links TRBV18 with TRBJ2-3, with D tentatively TRBD2 (6 bases). Trimming shortened V by 2 bases and J by 5 bases, and 14 bases separated the two germline ends. The germline CDR1 and CDR2 sequences are KGHSH and LQKENI. This CDR3 is built from 15 residues. For the CDR3, the DNA is TGTGCCAGCTCACCAGACAGCGGGCGAGGAGATACGCAGTATTTT. Translation gives CASSPDSGRGDTQYF.

The chain employs TRBV7-2 and TRBJ1-1; the D gene is possibly TRBD1 (6 bases). This CDR3 is 15 amino acids long. Trimming removed 4 bases from V and 3 bases from J, with 15 bases in between. Germline V lookup: CDR1 SGHTA, CDR2 FQGNSA. The CDR3 loop reads CASSSYRVRYTEAFF. The CDR3 region has the DNA TGTGCCAGCAGCTCCTACAGGGTACGATACACTGAAGCTTTCTTT.